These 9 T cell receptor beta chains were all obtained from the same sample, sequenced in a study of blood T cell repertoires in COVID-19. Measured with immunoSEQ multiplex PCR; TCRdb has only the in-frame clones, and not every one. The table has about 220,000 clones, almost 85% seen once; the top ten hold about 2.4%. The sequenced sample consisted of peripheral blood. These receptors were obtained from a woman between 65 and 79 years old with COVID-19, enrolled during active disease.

CDR3 DNA sequence: TGTGCCTGGAGTGAAGGGAGCGCCTATAATTCACCCCTCCACTTT. Protein: CAWSEGSAYNSPLHF. V usage is TRBV30 and J usage is TRBJ1-6; D is uncertain. Trimming pared 1 base from V and 2 bases from J, leaving 9 bases between. From germline, CDR1 is GTSNPN and CDR2 SVGIG (reference sequence). CDR3 length: 15 amino acids.

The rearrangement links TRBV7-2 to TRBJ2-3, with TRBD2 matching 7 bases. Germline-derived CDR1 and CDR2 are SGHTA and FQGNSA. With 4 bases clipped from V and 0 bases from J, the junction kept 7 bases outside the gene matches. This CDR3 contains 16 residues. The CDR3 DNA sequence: TGTGCCAGCAGCTCGCGGGAGCGGCCCAGCACAGATACGCAGTATTTT. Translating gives CASSSRERPSTDTQYF.

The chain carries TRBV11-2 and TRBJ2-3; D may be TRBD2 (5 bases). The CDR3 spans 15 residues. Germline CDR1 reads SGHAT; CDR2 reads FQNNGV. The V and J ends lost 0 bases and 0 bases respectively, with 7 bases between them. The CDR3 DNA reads TGTGCCAGCAGCTTAGATCGGGGTAGCACAGATACGCAGTATTTT. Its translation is CASSLDRGSTDTQYF.

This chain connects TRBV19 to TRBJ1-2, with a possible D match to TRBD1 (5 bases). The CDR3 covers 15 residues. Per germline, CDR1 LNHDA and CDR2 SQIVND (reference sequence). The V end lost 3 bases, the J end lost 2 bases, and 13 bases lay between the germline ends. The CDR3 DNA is TGTGCCAGTAGTATTAGGCACAGGACAAACTATGGCTACACCTTC. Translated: CASSIRHRTNYGYTF.

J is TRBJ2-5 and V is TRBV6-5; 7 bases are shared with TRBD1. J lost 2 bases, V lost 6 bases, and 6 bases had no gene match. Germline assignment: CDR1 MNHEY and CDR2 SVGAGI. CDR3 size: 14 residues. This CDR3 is CASRTGWDQETQYF. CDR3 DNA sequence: TGTGCCAGCAGGACAGGGTGGGATCAAGAGACCCAGTACTTC.

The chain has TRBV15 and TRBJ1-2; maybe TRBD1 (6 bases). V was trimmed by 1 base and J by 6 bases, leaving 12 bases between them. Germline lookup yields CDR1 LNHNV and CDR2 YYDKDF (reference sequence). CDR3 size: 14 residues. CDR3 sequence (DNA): TGTGCCACCAGCAGAGGGGTGGGGGCCGATGGCTACACCTTC. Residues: CATSRGVGADGYTF.

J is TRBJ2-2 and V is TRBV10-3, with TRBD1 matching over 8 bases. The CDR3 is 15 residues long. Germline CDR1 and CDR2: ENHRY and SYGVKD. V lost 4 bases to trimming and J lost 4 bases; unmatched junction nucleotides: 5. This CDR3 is CAISAQGDATGELFF. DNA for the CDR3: TGTGCCATCAGTGCACAGGGGGACGCCACCGGGGAGCTGTTTTTT.

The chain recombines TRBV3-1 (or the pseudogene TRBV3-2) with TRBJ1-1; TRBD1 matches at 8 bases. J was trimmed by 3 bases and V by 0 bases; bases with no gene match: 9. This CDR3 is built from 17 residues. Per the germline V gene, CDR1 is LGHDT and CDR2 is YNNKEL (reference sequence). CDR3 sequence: CASSQDKTGAQDTEAFF. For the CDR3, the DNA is TGTGCCAGCAGCCAAGATAAGACAGGGGCACAGGACACTGAAGCTTTCTTT.

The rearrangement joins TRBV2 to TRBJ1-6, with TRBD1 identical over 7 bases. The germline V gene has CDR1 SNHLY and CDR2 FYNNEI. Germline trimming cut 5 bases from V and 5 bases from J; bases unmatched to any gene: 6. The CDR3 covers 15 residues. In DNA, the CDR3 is TGTGCCAGCAGTCGACAGGGTAAAAATAATTCACCCCTCCACTTT. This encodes CASSRQGKNNSPLHF.